This T cell receptor beta chain comes out of a study of blood T cell repertoires in COVID-19. Per the original data handling: Nucleated cell counts were estimated from reference gene primer amplification. Sequenced by immunoSEQ multiplex PCR; TCRdb stores in-frame clones only, minus some. V, J and clone size are those of that table, while D and trimming were read from the DNA. The profile shows roughly 100,000 clones, about 90% of them singletons. The sample holds a few counts of this clone. This CDR3 contains 12 residues. Looked up from germline, CDR1 is SGHTA and CDR2 is FQGNSA. Trimming took off 3 bases at V and 3 bases at J, with 6 bases between the two ends.

The chain couples TRBV7-2 to TRBJ2-7; D uncertain. Sequencing was carried out using peripheral blood. The TCR was taken from a human donor in a cohort sampled during active COVID-19. The CDR3 loop reads CASSFAGYEQYF. CDR3 bases: TGTGCCAGCAGCTTCGCCGGCTACGAGCAGTACTTC.